This T cell receptor (beta chain) was identified in a study of regulatory T cells in long-lasting Graves disease. CDR3-region Arm-PCR and iRepertoire HTBI primers produced the TCR beta libraries. MiXCR, applied by TCRdb to the multiplex PCR reads, yields one record per CDR3 protein. The data contain 400,000 or so distinct CDR3 sequences, around 24% of them singletons. There are 14 residues in the CDR3. The germline V gene encodes CDR1 DFQATT and CDR2 SNEGSKA (reference sequence). V lost 1 base to trimming and J lost 2 bases, with 12 bases between them. Specified time point: persistent/refractory GD, antithyroid drugs over 5 years with positive TRAb. With RNA extracted from PBMCs as input, the TCR library was made. Doctors identified Graves' disease using the American Thyroid Association guidelines. Peripheral blood, at nine milliliters, went into EDTA tubes.

Material: peripheral blood mononuclear cells (PBMCs), obtained when the disease was refractory, from a patient treated with antithyroid drugs. The gene calls are TRBV20-1 and TRBJ2-7; either TRBD1 or TRBD2 may supply D (5 bases each). The receptor was derived from a female donor with Graves disease. The CDR3 spells CSARGRDRAYEQYF. Written as DNA, the CDR3 is TGCAGTGCTAGAGGCCGGGACCGAGCCTACGAGCAGTACTTC.